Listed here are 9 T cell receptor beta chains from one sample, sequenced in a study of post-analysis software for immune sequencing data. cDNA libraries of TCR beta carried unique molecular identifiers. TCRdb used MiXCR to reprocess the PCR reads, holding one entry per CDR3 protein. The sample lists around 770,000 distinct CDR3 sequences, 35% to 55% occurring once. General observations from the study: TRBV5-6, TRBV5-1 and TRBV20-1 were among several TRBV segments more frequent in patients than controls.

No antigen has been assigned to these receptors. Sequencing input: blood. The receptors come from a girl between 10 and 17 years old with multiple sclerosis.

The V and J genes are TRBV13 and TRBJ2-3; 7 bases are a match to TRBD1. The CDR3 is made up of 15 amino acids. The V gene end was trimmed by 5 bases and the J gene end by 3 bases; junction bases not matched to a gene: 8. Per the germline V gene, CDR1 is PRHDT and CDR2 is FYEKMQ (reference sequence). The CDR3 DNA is TGTGCCAGCAGCACCGAGACAGGGCTGACAGATACGCAGTATTTT. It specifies CASSTETGLTDTQYF. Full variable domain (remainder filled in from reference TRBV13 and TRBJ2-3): AAGVIQSPRHLIKEKRETATLKCYPIPRHDTVYWYQQGPGQDPQFLISFYEKMQSDKGSIPDRFSAQQFSDYHSELNMSSLELGDSALYFCASSTETGLTDTQYFGPGTRLTVL.

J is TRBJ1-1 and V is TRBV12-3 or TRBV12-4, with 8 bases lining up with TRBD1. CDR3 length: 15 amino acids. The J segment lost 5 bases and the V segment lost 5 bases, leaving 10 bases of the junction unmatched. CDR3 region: CASSLESGGWTEAFF. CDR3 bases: TGTGCCAGCAGTCTGGAATCAGGGGGCTGGACTGAAGCTTTCTTT.

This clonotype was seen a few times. The CDR3 nucleotides read TGCAGTGCTAGAGATTGGGGGGCGCGGGAGACCCAGTACTTC. It specifies CSARDWGARETQYF. The chain recombines TRBV20-1 with TRBJ2-5, with D perhaps given as TRBD1 or TRBD2 (6 bases each). V was trimmed by 0 bases and J by 5 bases, leaving 13 bases between them. The CDR3 has 14 residues. Germline CDR1 DFQATT, CDR2 SNEGSKA (reference sequence).

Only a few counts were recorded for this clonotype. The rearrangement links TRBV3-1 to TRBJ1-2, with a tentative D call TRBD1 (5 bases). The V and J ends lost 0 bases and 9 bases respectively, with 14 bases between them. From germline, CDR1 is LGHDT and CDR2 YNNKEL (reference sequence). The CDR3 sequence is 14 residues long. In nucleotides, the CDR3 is TGTGCCAGCAGCCAAGAAACGGGACTCAAGCGCTACACCTTC. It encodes CASSQETGLKRYTF. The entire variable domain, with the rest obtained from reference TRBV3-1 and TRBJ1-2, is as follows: DTAVSQTPKYLVTQMGNDKSIKCEQNLGHDTMYWYKQDSKKFLKIMFSYNNKELIINETVPNRFSPKSPDKAHLNLHINSLELGDSAVYFCASSQETGLKRYTFGSGTRLTVV.

In DNA form, the CDR3 reads TGCGCCAGCAGCCTCCCCCGTATGGGAATTGGCTATGGCTACACCTTC. Translating gives CASSLPRMGIGYGYTF. The chain carries TRBV5-1 and TRBJ1-2; D is undetermined. Trimming pared 4 bases from V and 4 bases from J, leaving 20 bases between. Germline lookup yields CDR1 SGHRS and CDR2 YFSETQ. This CDR3 is 16 amino acids long.

The CDR3 sequence is CASSSRRREVYEQFF. CDR3 in DNA: TGTGCCAGCAGTTCCCGTAGGCGGGAGGTCTATGAGCAGTTCTTC. The rearrangement links TRBV27 to TRBJ2-1; 8 nucleotides line up with TRBD2. CDR1 and CDR2 from the germline V gene are MNHEY and SMNVEV (reference sequence). V trimming: 4 bases; J trimming: 8 bases; junction bases outside the gene matches: 10. There are 15 residues in the CDR3.

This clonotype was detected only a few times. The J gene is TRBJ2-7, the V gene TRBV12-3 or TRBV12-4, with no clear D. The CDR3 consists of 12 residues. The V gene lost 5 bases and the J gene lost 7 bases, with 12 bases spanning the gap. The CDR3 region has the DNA TGTGCCAGCAGTGGACCCTCCGCTGAGCAGTACTTC. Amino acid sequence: CASSGPSAEQYF.

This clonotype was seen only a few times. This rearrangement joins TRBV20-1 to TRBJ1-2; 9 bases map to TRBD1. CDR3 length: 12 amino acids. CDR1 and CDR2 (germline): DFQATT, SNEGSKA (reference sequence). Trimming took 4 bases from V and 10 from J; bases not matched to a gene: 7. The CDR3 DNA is TGCAGTGCTAACAGGGGGCAGTTCGACTACACCTTC. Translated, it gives CSANRGQFDYTF.

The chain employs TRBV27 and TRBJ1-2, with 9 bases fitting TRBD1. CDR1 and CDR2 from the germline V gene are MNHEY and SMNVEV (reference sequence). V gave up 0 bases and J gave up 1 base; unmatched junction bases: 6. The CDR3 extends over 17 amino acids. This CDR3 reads CASSLSDRGKFNYGYTF. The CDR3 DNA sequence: TGTGCCAGCAGTTTATCGGACAGGGGTAAATTTAACTATGGCTACACCTTC.